This T cell receptor (beta chain) derives from a study of T cell responses to AZD1222 COVID-19 vaccine (dated by TCRdb to the early 2020s). For context, the study as a whole: Because spike-specific TCR depth and breadth did not differ between the two schedules, AZD1222 recipients who got a second dose at roughly 4 weeks were pooled with those who got a second dose at roughly 12 weeks. TCR sequencing covered some 240 trial participants: 200 to 210 given two doses of AZD1222 and approximately 26 given two doses of MenACWY control vaccine. Trial participants were enrolled by age into subgroups of 18-55, 56-69 and 70-plus years, and around 150, 28 and 57 TCR-sequenced participants, respectively, were included in these subgroups. Results the study describes overall, beyond this receptor: Conclusions about previously exposed vaccinees are limited, since just 5 or 6 AZD1222 recipients were seropositive for SARS-CoV-2 at baseline. Because no day 14 peak-response samples were available, the repertoires could be characterized only after the peak T cell response. After two AZD1222 doses, both the breadth and the depth of spike-specific TCRs were significantly higher than at day 0 and than in MenACWY recipients. CD4 TCRs associated with the vaccine covered the entire spike protein, and the dominant responses were in regions 160-218 and 743-854. The 56-69-year group was small, and its depth increase did not reach significance, likely because of low power. Participants were mostly white British and included more females than males, and it was suggested by the authors that clonal diversity may have been underestimated. Reportedly, close to half of the unique spike-specific TCRs recognized epitopes lying outside the regions that are mutated in the B.1.351 and B.1.1.7 variants.

Here V drops 3 bases and J drops 4 bases, and the junction holds 8 bases not matched to any gene. CDR1 and CDR2 are read off the germline V gene as SGDLS and YYNGEE. The CDR3 runs 15 amino acids, cysteine and phenylalanine included. The kept DNA is CDR3 alone, 45 bases in frame from the first base. The CDR3 regions of human TCRbeta chains were subjected to immunosequencing. As for the authors' bioinformatics: Repertoire TCRs were matched against a reference library of SARS-CoV-2-specific TCRs generated with the MIRA antigen-specificity platform. Breadth was defined as the fraction of unique TCRs that were SARS-CoV-2-associated, and depth was defined as the fraction of total T cells that were SARS-CoV-2-associated. Using the MIRA data, every spike-specific TCR was mapped to the spike region that the TCR reacted to and assigned to either a CD4 or a CD8 class. Log10-transformed breadth and depth values were compared by one-way ANOVA with Sidak's multiple comparisons tests. TCRdb stores this immuneACCESS table with in-frame sequences only. Part of the clones is absent; in the studies checked, under half of the shortfall reflects unresolved V genes, and no reason is known for the rest. The V and J calls and the clone size are those of that table, but D and trimming were determined from the DNA. This sample lists 150,000 to 200,000 clones; around 93% were detected once. The top ten hold roughly 10% of the sample.

This sample's time point label indicates: baseline before first vaccination. The vaccinee samples were drawn from two UK trials, COV001 and COV002, one of which was a single-blind randomized controlled phase 2/3 trial testing AZD1222 (ChAdOx1 nCoV-19) in healthy adults. For TCRbeta chain sequencing, PBMC samples from trial participants were taken at day 0 and at day 28 after the second dose. Comments on this clone: The specificity of this receptor is unknown. Base qualities are not recorded, but no much larger clone differs from it by a single base.

Sequences were derived from peripheral blood, sampled on day 0 of AZD1222 vaccination. This chain joins TRBV9 to TRBJ2-5, and 8 junctional nucleotides match TRBD1. This clonotype originated in an adult in good health. The CDR3 protein: CASSDAGGRGETQYF. The DNA reads TGTGCCAGCAGCGATGCAGGGGGCAGAGGAGAGACCCAGTACTTC. The reference TRBV9 and TRBJ2-5 proteins fill in what lies around the CDR3, so the full variable domain reads DSGVTQTPKHLITATGQRVTLRCSPRSGDLSVYWYQQSLDQGLQFLIQYYNGEERAKGNILERFSAQQFPDLHSELNLSSLELGDSALYFCASSDAGGRGETQYFGPGTRLLVL.